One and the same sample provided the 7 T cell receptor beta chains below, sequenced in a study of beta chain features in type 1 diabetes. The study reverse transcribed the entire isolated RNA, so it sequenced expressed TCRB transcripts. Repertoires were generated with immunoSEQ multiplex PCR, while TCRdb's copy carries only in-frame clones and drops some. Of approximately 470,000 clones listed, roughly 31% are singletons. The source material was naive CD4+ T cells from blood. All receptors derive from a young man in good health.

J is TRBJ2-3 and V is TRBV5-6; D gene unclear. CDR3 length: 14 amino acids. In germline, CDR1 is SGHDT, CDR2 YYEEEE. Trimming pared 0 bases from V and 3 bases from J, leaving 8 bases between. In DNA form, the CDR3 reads TGTGCCAGCAGCTTGGGTCTGGGGACAGATACGCAGTATTTT. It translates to CASSLGLGTDTQYF. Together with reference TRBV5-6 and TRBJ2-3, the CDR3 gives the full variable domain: DAGVTQSPTHLIKTRGQQVTLRCSPKSGHDTVSWYQQALGQGPQFIFQYYEEEERQRGNFPDRFSGHQFPNYSSELNVNALLLGDSALYLCASSLGLGTDTQYFGPGTRLTVL.

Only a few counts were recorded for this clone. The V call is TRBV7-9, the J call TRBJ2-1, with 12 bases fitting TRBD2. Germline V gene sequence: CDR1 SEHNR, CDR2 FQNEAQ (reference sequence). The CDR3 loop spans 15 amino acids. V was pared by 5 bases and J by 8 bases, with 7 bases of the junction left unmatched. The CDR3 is CASSALAGGPYEQFF. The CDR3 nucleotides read TGTGCCAGCAGCGCTCTAGCGGGAGGGCCCTATGAGCAGTTCTTC.

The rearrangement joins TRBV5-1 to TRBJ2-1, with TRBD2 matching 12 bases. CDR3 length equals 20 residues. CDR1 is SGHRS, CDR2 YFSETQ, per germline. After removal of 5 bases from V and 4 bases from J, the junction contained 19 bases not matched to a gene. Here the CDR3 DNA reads TGCGCCAGCAGTTGGGACAGGGCCGCTAGCGGGAGGGCCTTGTACAATGAGCAGTTCTTC. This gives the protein CASSWDRAASGRALYNEQFF. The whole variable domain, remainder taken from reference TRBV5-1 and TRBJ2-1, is KAGVTQTPRYLIKTRGQQVTLSCSPISGHRSVSWYQQTPGQGLQFLFEYFSETQRNKGNFPGRFSGRQFSNSRSEMNVSTLELGDSALYLCASSWDRAASGRALYNEQFFGPGTRLTVL.

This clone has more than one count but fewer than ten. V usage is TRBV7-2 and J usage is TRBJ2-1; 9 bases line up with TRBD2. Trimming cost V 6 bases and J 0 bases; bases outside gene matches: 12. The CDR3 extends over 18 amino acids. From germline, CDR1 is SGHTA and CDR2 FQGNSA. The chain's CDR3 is CASRAPQAGGYSYNEQFF. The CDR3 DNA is TGTGCCAGCAGAGCCCCACAAGCGGGAGGCTACTCCTACAATGAGCAGTTCTTC.

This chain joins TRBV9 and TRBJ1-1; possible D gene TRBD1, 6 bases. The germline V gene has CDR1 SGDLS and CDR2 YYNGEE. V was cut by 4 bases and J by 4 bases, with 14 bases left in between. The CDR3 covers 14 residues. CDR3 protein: CASSPHLQGTEAFF. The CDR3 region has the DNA TGTGCCAGCAGCCCCCATTTACAGGGCACTGAAGCTTTCTTT.

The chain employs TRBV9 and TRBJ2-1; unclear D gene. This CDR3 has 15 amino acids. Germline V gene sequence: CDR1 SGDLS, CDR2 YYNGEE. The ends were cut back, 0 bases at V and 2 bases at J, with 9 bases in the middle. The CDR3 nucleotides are TGTGCCAGCAGCGTAGCTGGGCAGGCCTACAATGAGCAGTTCTTC. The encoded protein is CASSVAGQAYNEQFF.

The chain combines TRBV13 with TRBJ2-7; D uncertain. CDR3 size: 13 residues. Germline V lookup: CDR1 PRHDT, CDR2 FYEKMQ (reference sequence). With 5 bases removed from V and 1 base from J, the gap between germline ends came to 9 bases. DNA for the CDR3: TGTGCCAGCAGCCCAAAGGATTCCTACGAGCAGTACTTC. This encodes CASSPKDSYEQYF.